This T cell receptor beta chain was identified during a study of graft-versus-host responses after intestinal transplantation (dated by TCRdb to the early 2020s). Context from the whole study: Recipients received multivisceral, liver-intestinal, or isolated intestinal transplants. All recipients received anti-thymocyte globulin induction followed by maintenance tacrolimus and steroids for about three years. Bulk TCR-beta CDR3 sequencing was used to track graft-versus-host and host-versus-graft alloreactive T cell clones in the graft, circulation and bone marrow after intestinal transplantation. To identify alloreactive clones, pre-transplant mixed lymphocyte reaction products were sequenced and then compared with unstimulated pre-transplant donor and recipient T cells. The cohort enrolled about two dozen intestinal transplant recipients, one of whom was a retransplant, and a few patients without pretransplant specimens were excluded. A peak of at least 4% donor T cells among recipient peripheral blood mononuclear cells was the definition used for donor T cell macrochimerism. Rather than being sequenced by the commercial service, samples from a few later patients were sequenced in-house on an Illumina MiSeq and processed with MiXCR.

For this clone: Base qualities are missing; no much larger clone stands one base away.

Preparation of the library involved the immunoSEQ multiplex PCR assay. For most patients, genomic DNA was isolated with the Qiagen DNeasy Blood and Tissue Kit and sent frozen to Adaptive Biotechnologies for TCR sequencing. High-throughput TCR-beta CDR3 sequencing of genomic DNA from most patients was performed by Adaptive Biotechnologies. For the original study's pipeline: TCR sequencing data for 15 to 20 patients were retrieved from Adaptive's ImmunoSEQ software; a few other patients were processed with MiXCR and VDJtools. To correct CD4 versus CD8 sorting errors, sequences present in both subsets at a frequency ratio below 5:1 were removed. Because the origin of CDR3 nucleotide sequences shared between donor and recipient could not be assigned, those sequences were removed. At least 2-fold expansion over unstimulated cells and a minimum CFSE-low frequency of 0.002% (template counts) or 0.001% (read counts) were required for clones to be classified as alloreactive. Clones detected in sequenced pre-transplant spleen, lymph node, or MLR CFSE-low populations of the donor or recipient were defined as mappable. The cumulative frequency of alloreactive clones was calculated as a percentage of all sequences, weighted by copy number. The immuneACCESS repertoire file appears here via TCRdb, limited to in-frame rearrangements. These files lack a portion of the clones; in checked studies, under half of the deficit traces to unresolved V genes, and the cause of the others is not known. From that table come the V and J calls and clone size; the DNA was used to work out D and trimming. This sample has about 7,400 clones in its table, and around 35% of those were observed once. Roughly 3.5% of the sample is taken by the ten largest.

The CDR3, from cysteine to phenylalanine, totals 17 residues. Just CDR3 DNA is preserved here, 51 bases in frame from base 1. V loses 2 bases of germline sequence and J loses 0 bases, and the interval between the two ends is 14 bases. From a lookup of the germline V gene, CDR1 and CDR2 are SGHTA and FQGTGA. The time point tag for this specimen amounts to: cells obtained before transplantation from donor or recipient. In mixed lymphocyte reactions, some 200,000 CFSE-labeled pre-transplant responders were plated with some 200,000 irradiated violet-dye-labeled stimulators and cultured for less than 7 days. Proliferating CD3+CD4+CFSE-low and CD3+CD8+CFSE-low responder cells were FACS-sorted on a BD Influx sorter after the mixed lymphocyte reaction. Findings and caveats that apply to the study as a whole: In patients with donor T cell macrochimerism, the allografts had high GvH to HvG T cell clonal ratios. Early after transplant, peak levels of circulating GvH clones were found to be associated with declines in HvG clones. GvH clones were detected in recipient bone marrow, and some appeared earlier in ileal mucosa or blood, consistent with an intestinal mucosal origin. The conclusions were limited by the relatively low number and heterogeneity of the intestinal transplant patients.

This sequence uses TRBV7-3 and TRBJ1-3; matching of 5 bases hints at TRBD1 as the D gene. The TCR was taken from a human patient who was an organ donor for intestinal transplantation. Here the sequenced sample was alloreactive CD8+ T cells from a mixed lymphocyte reaction culture, taken before transplantation. According to the study, the label for this sample's cell subset or site signals: CFSE-low proliferating T cells sorted from roughly 6-day pre-transplant mixed lymphocyte reaction (GvH or HvG direction). The DNA reads as follows: TGTGCCAGCAGCTTATCGTTTGGGGCCCTCTCTGGAAACACCATATATTTT. The resulting protein is CASSLSFGALSGNTIYF.